One T cell receptor (beta chain) is described in this entry. Assay: immunoSEQ multiplex PCR; the TCRdb copy retains only in-frame clones and omits some. In the table there are about 140,000 clones, around 80% of which are singletons. This sample was taken from a study of blood T cell repertoires in COVID-19. The CDR3 totals 17 residues. V was trimmed by 6 bases and J by 6 bases, leaving 26 bases between them. Germline loops: CDR1 LNHDA, CDR2 SQIVND (reference sequence). The chain couples TRBV19 to TRBJ1-2; D remains ambiguous. The sample comprised peripheral blood. This sequence originates from a woman of 80 years or more with active or convalescent COVID-19. DNA of the CDR3: TGTGCCAGTAGCCCCGGTGCGGGCGGAAAGGTTCGGGATGGCTACACCTTC. This codes for CASSPGAGGKVRDGYTF.